This T cell receptor (beta chain) is drawn from a study of cytotoxic CD8 clonotypes in ibrutinib-treated CLL. Study as a whole: Mean yields were approximately 250,000 productive templates and 90,000 or so productive rearrangements per sample. Overall study results and limits: The clonality rise at ibrutinib response reflected private clonotype expansion.

Note on this clone: Its target is unknown.

TCRdb's table, derived via immunoSEQ multiplex PCR, lists solely in-frame clones and lacks some. The sample lists hundreds of thousands of clones, 80% seen once, with over 5% in the top ten. The sample consisted of PBMCs, taken before ibrutinib treatment. The clonotype was recovered from a human donor with chronic lymphocytic leukemia.

CDR3 sequence (DNA): TGTGCCAGTAGTATAGCAGAAAGCGCGCATGAGCAGTTCTTC. Its protein product is CASSIAESAHEQFF. The chain uses TRBV19 and TRBJ2-1; D call uncertain. Germline assignment: CDR1 LNHDA and CDR2 SQIVND (reference sequence). The CDR3 consists of 14 residues. The V end lost 1 base, the J end lost 8 bases, and 12 bases lay between the germline ends. The full variable domain, its missing parts supplied by reference TRBV19 and TRBJ2-1, is DGGITQSPKYLFRKEGQNVTLSCEQNLNHDAMYWYRQDPGQGLRLIYYSQIVNDFQKGDIAEGYSVSREKKESFPLTVTSAQKNPTAFYLCASSIAESAHEQFFGPGTRLTVL.